The rows below give T cell receptor beta chains drawn from one sample of a study of T cells in narcolepsy. The method was immunoSEQ multiplex PCR; TCRdb's version includes in-frame clones alone and lacks a portion of them. Of around 35,000 clones in the sample, 85% to 90% are singletons; the top ten hold 1.2%. The sequencing sample was made of CD45RA- memory CD4+ T cells from PBMCs. Receptor source: a human donor with narcolepsy. CDR3s include the opening cysteine and the closing phenylalanine or tryptophan. A D gene is named only where the DNA matches it firmly.

V	D	J	DNA	CDR3
TRBV9	NA	TRBJ1-4	TGTGCCAGCAGCGTAGGAGTGGGTGGGGAAAAACTGTTTTTT	CASSVGVGGEKLFF
TRBV30	NA	TRBJ1-3	TGTGCCTGGAGTCCTGGATGGACGGCATCTGGAAACACCATATATTTT	CAWSPGWTASGNTIYF
TRBV2	TRBD2	TRBJ2-7	TGTGCCACCAGCAGCGGGAGGACCTACGAGCAGTACTTC	CATSSGRTYEQYF
TRBV6-5	NA	TRBJ2-5	TGTGCCAGCAGTTCGGCCCTAGTGGAGACCCAGTACTTC	CASSSALVETQYF
TRBV7-9	NA	TRBJ1-1	TGTGCCAGCAGCTGGGACGGTATTGAAGCTTTCTTT	CASSWDGIEAFF
TRBV29-1	NA	TRBJ2-1	TGCAGCGTTGACCGTAGGGCGGCCGAGCAGTTCTTC	CSVDRRAAEQFF
TRBV5-1	NA	TRBJ2-7	TGCGCCAGGAGGACAGCTTCGACCGACCACGAGCAGTACTTC	CARRTASTDHEQYF
TRBV19	TRBD2	TRBJ2-1	TGTGCCAGTAGTATTCCAGACAATGGACTAGCGGGCTACAATGAGCAGTTCTTC	CASSIPDNGLAGYNEQFF
TRBV2	TRBD1	TRBJ2-3	TGTGCCAGCTGCCGGGACAGGGGAATGGCAGATACGCAGTATTTT	CASCRDRGMADTQYF
TRBV6-5	NA	TRBJ2-7	TGTGCCAGCAGTTACGCAGGGAACAACGAGCAGTACTTC	CASSYAGNNEQYF
TRBV15	NA	TRBJ1-2	TGTGCCACCAGCCAGTATCCTCCAGGGAGAGATGGCTACACCTTC	CATSQYPPGRDGYTF